Shown below are 13 T cell receptor beta chains from a single sample sequenced in a study of shared clonotypes between healthy human individuals. This table comes from immunoSEQ multiplex PCR, and its TCRdb copy is limited to in-frame clones, with some not included. The sample carries nearly 500,000 clones, about three quarters recorded once. The material sequenced was PBMCs. These receptor sequences come from a middle-aged woman in good health. Some clones in this sample may be carry-over from other donors' samples.

The rearrangement joins TRBV7-9 to TRBJ1-6, with 7 bases matching TRBD1. This CDR3 has 14 residues. The germline gives CDR1 SEHNR, CDR2 FQNEAQ (reference sequence). Trimming at V came to 6 bases and at J to 7 bases, leaving 6 bases not matched to a gene. The CDR3 sequence is CASRRDSHNSPLHF. The CDR3 DNA reads TGTGCCAGCAGAAGGGACAGCCACAATTCACCCCTCCACTTT.

This clone was picked up many times. The V gene is TRBV28, the J gene TRBJ1-4, with 9 bases matching TRBD1. This CDR3 has 16 amino acids. Trimming took 5 bases from V and 8 from J; bases not matched to a gene: 12. Looked up from germline, CDR1 is MDHEN and CDR2 is SYDVKM. The CDR3 coding sequence is TGTGCCAGCAGTGAAGCCCCGGGACAGGGTAGGGAAAAACTGTTTTTT. It is translated as CASSEAPGQGREKLFF.

The V call is TRBV2, the J call TRBJ2-1, with D hard to call. Germline lookup yields CDR1 SNHLY and CDR2 FYNNEI. This CDR3 contains 15 residues. V lost 5 bases and J 0 bases, leaving 11 bases between the germline ends. The CDR3 bases are TGTGCCAGCAGTAACGCAGGTAGCTCCTACAATGAGCAGTTCTTC. This gives the protein CASSNAGSSYNEQFF. Full variable domain (missing parts from reference TRBV2 and TRBJ2-1): EPEVTQTPSHQVTQMGQEVILRCVPISNHLYFYWYRQILGQKVEFLVSFYNNEISEKSEIFDDQFSVERPDGSNFTLKIRSTKLEDSAMYFCASSNAGSSYNEQFFGPGTRLTVL.

The CDR3 here is CASSLAFGRRQETQYF. For the CDR3, the DNA is TGCGCCAGCAGCTTGGCGTTCGGGAGGAGACAAGAGACCCAGTACTTC. The chain joins TRBV5-1 to TRBJ2-5; TRBD2 matches 7 bases. The V gene end was trimmed by 0 bases and the J gene end by 2 bases; junction bases not matched to a gene: 7. Per germline, CDR1 SGHRS and CDR2 YFSETQ. The CDR3 spans 16 residues.

The gene calls are TRBV6-5 and TRBJ1-1; TRBD1 agrees at 7 bases. Trimming at V came to 6 bases and at J to 3 bases, leaving 10 bases not matched to a gene. The germline CDR1 and CDR2 sequences are MNHEY and SVGAGI. This CDR3 comprises 15 residues. The CDR3 here is CASSYRRGPDTEAFF. In DNA form, the CDR3 reads TGTGCCAGCAGCTACCGAAGGGGGCCGGACACTGAAGCTTTCTTT.

The gene calls are TRBV5-1 and TRBJ2-1, with D perhaps TRBD2 (6 bases). Germline loops: CDR1 SGHRS, CDR2 YFSETQ. V was clipped by 0 bases and J by 5 bases, with 12 bases between them. The CDR3 has 15 residues. The CDR3 DNA sequence: TGCGCCAGCAGCTTGGCCTCTAGCGCTAACAATGAGCAGTTCTTC. As protein: CASSLASSANNEQFF. Supplemented by reference TRBV5-1 and TRBJ2-1, the full variable domain reads KAGVTQTPRYLIKTRGQQVTLSCSPISGHRSVSWYQQTPGQGLQFLFEYFSETQRNKGNFPGRFSGRQFSNSRSEMNVSTLELGDSALYLCASSLASSANNEQFFGPGTRLTVL.

The chain links TRBV18 to TRBJ1-1, with D tentatively TRBD1 (5 bases). Germline lookup yields CDR1 KGHSH and CDR2 LQKENI. V lost 3 bases and J lost 4, with 12 bases in between. This CDR3 is built from 14 residues. CDR3 loop: CASSPGLRGTEAFF. DNA for the CDR3: TGTGCCAGCTCACCCGGGTTGAGGGGCACTGAAGCTTTCTTT.

This sequence joins TRBV25-1 and TRBJ2-6; the D gene could be TRBD1 or TRBD2 (6 bases each). Germline V gene lookup returns CDR1 MGHDK and CDR2 SYGVNS. Trimming pared 2 bases from V and 3 bases from J, leaving 11 bases between. The CDR3 has 16 residues. CDR3 sequence (DNA): TGTGCCAGCAGTGAACCCGGGGGCAGTGGGGCCAACGTCCTGACTTTC. Translated, it gives CASSEPGGSGANVLTF.

The CDR3 sequence is CASSRDRSSSGYTF. In DNA form, the CDR3 reads TGTGCCAGCAGCCGGGACAGGAGCTCGAGCGGCTACACCTTC. This chain links TRBV2 with TRBJ1-2, with 8 bases matching TRBD1. CDR3 length equals 14 residues. The V gene end was trimmed by 6 bases and the J gene end by 8 bases; junction bases not matched to a gene: 11. Germline V gives CDR1 SNHLY, CDR2 FYNNEI.

V is TRBV10-3 and J is TRBJ2-7, with TRBD1 matching over 7 bases. V was pared by 6 bases and J by 6 bases, with 8 bases of the junction left unmatched. The CDR3 runs 13 residues. Germline loops: CDR1 ENHRY, CDR2 SYGVKD. CDR3 protein: CAIRGSDRAEQYF. The CDR3 nucleotides are TGTGCCATCAGGGGATCAGACAGGGCCGAGCAGTACTTC.

J is TRBJ2-7 and V is TRBV19; D unresolved. The CDR3 sequence is 14 residues long. Germline V gene data show CDR1 as LNHDA and CDR2 as SQIVND (reference sequence). V was pared by 6 bases and J by 6 bases, with 18 bases between. The CDR3 sequence is CASSTDLNRVEQYF. DNA of the CDR3: TGTGCCAGTAGCACGGACCTGAATCGGGTCGAGCAGTACTTC.

The J gene is TRBJ2-1, the V gene TRBV2; 10 nucleotides agree with TRBD2. The length of the CDR3 is 14 residues. Germline V gene data show CDR1 as SNHLY and CDR2 as FYNNEI. V lost 8 bases, J lost 8 bases, and 9 bases stayed unmatched. This chain's CDR3 is CASLMGLAWDEQFF. The CDR3 bases are TGTGCCAGCCTAATGGGACTAGCGTGGGATGAGCAGTTCTTC.

V gene TRBV5-1 combines with J gene TRBJ1-4; no definite D call. V was shortened by 0 bases and J by 3 bases, with 6 bases between the two germline ends. Germline V gene data show CDR1 as SGHRS and CDR2 as YFSETQ. CDR3 length: 14 residues. CDR3 amino acids: CASSLDQSNEKLFF. The CDR3 DNA sequence: TGCGCCAGCAGCTTGGATCAATCTAATGAAAAACTGTTTTTT. The whole variable domain, filled in from reference TRBV5-1 and TRBJ1-4, reads KAGVTQTPRYLIKTRGQQVTLSCSPISGHRSVSWYQQTPGQGLQFLFEYFSETQRNKGNFPGRFSGRQFSNSRSEMNVSTLELGDSALYLCASSLDQSNEKLFFGSGTQLSVL.